These 27 T cell receptor beta chains were sequenced from one sample in a study of PD-1 blockade in classical Hodgkin lymphoma. Sequencing was performed with immunoSEQ multiplex PCR; in TCRdb, only in-frame clones are kept and a portion is missing. This table holds about 24,000 clones, more than 60% found once. Relapses following autologous stem cell transplantation were seen in all patients, with brentuximab vedotin exposure varying. The sample in question was peripheral blood mononuclear cells (PBMCs), obtained before the second cycle of nivolumab. The receptors shown here come from a human donor with classical Hodgkin lymphoma.

This clone was observed a handful of times. The CDR3 DNA reads TGTGCCAGCAGCCGGGCTTGGGCCTACGAGCAGTACTTC. Translation gives CASSRAWAYEQYF. The gene calls are TRBV2 and TRBJ2-7; no firm D call. Per germline, CDR1 SNHLY and CDR2 FYNNEI. V lost 6 bases and J 2 bases, leaving 11 bases between the germline ends. This CDR3 comprises 13 residues.

The chain recombines TRBV25-1 with TRBJ2-1, with TRBD2 identical over 13 bases. Trimming took 4 bases from V and 7 from J; bases not matched to a gene: 4. CDR3 length: 15 residues. Germline V gives CDR1 MGHDK, CDR2 SYGVNS. This chain's CDR3 is CASSGGLAGVNEQFF. CDR3 DNA: TGTGCCAGCAGTGGTGGACTAGCGGGAGTGAATGAGCAGTTCTTC. Based on the CDR3 plus reference TRBV25-1 and TRBJ2-1, the full variable domain is EADIYQTPRYLVIGTGKKITLECSQTMGHDKMYWYQQDPGMELHLIHYSYGVNSTEKGDLSSESTVSRIRTEHFPLTLESARPSHTSQYLCASSGGLAGVNEQFFGPGTRLTVL.

This sequence joins TRBV15 and TRBJ1-1; a possible D gene is TRBD1 (6 bases). CDR3 length: 15 amino acids. V gave up 2 bases and J gave up 5 bases, with 15 bases separating them. Germline CDR1 and CDR2: LNHNV and YYDKDF (reference sequence). As DNA, the CDR3 is TGTGCCACCAGCAGACTCAGGGGCGGGGGAACTGAAGCTTTCTTT. It is translated as CATSRLRGGGTEAFF.

The chain couples TRBV27 to TRBJ1-2; TRBD1 might be the D (5 bases). V shed 6 bases and J shed 4 bases, with 15 bases lying between them. Germline V CDR1 and CDR2: MNHEY, SMNVEV (reference sequence). The CDR3 length is 14 residues. The CDR3 DNA reads TGTGCCAGCAGCCCCCTTGCAGGGCGCTATGGCTACACCTTC. This codes for CASSPLAGRYGYTF.

The chain combines TRBV9 with TRBJ2-7; 10 bases are shared with TRBD2. The V gene's germline CDR1 is SGDLS and CDR2 YYNGEE. CDR3 length: 15 amino acids. V was clipped by 3 bases and J by 3 bases; unmatched bases: 6. The CDR3: CASSATGLAYYEQYF. CDR3 in DNA: TGTGCCAGCAGCGCCACGGGACTAGCGTACTACGAGCAGTACTTC.

This clone has just a few counts. This chain connects TRBV7-2 to TRBJ2-1; 10 bases are shared with TRBD2. Looked up from germline, CDR1 is SGHTA and CDR2 is FQGNSA. The J segment lost 6 bases and the V segment lost 4 bases, leaving 9 bases of the junction unmatched. The CDR3 totals 16 residues. The DNA of the CDR3 is TGTGCCAGCAGCTCGCTGGCTAGCGGGAGAGGCAATGAGCAGTTCTTC. Translated, it gives CASSSLASGRGNEQFF. The full variable domain, completed using reference TRBV7-2 and TRBJ2-1, is GAGVSQSPSNKVTEKGKDVELRCDPISGHTALYWYRQSLGQGLEFLIYFQGNSAPDKSGLPSDRFSAERTGGSVSTLTIQRTQQEDSAVYLCASSSLASGRGNEQFFGPGTRLTVL.

This clone was seen a few times. The chain carries TRBV7-9 and TRBJ2-1, with 7 bases lining up with TRBD1. CDR3 size: 15 residues. Per the germline V gene, CDR1 is SEHNR and CDR2 is FQNEAQ (reference sequence). Trimming removed 1 base from V and 4 bases from J; junction bases left unmatched: 4. In DNA form, the CDR3 reads TGTGCCAGCAGCTTAGGACAGGGAGTTTACAATGAGCAGTTCTTC. Its protein is CASSLGQGVYNEQFF.

V gene TRBV6-1 combines with J gene TRBJ1-1; weak D call: TRBD1 (5 bases). The CDR3 loop spans 13 amino acids. Per the germline V gene, CDR1 is MNHNS and CDR2 is SASEGT. Trimming pared 4 bases from V and 4 bases from J, leaving 10 bases between. This CDR3 is CASSVEGSTEAFF. The CDR3 nucleotides are TGTGCCAGCAGTGTTGAGGGGTCCACTGAAGCTTTCTTT.

The rearrangement links TRBV6-5 to TRBJ1-6; D is unresolved. Germline values: CDR1 MNHEY, CDR2 SVGAGI. The V and J ends lost 5 bases and 0 bases respectively, with 8 bases between them. The CDR3 runs 15 residues. CDR3 sequence (DNA): TGTGCCAGCAGTCCCTACCACTCCTATAATTCACCCCTCCACTTT. It specifies CASSPYHSYNSPLHF.

This chain joins TRBV5-1 and TRBJ1-4; D uncertain. The CDR3 contains 16 residues. Germline loops: CDR1 SGHRS, CDR2 YFSETQ. The V end lost 0 bases, the J end lost 6 bases, and 15 bases lay between the germline ends. This CDR3 reads CASSLAFTAYDEKLFF. In DNA form, the CDR3 reads TGCGCCAGCAGCTTGGCTTTCACGGCGTATGATGAAAAACTGTTTTTT. Supplemented by reference TRBV5-1 and TRBJ1-4, the full variable domain reads KAGVTQTPRYLIKTRGQQVTLSCSPISGHRSVSWYQQTPGQGLQFLFEYFSETQRNKGNFPGRFSGRQFSNSRSEMNVSTLELGDSALYLCASSLAFTAYDEKLFFGSGTQLSVL.

V is TRBV14 and J is TRBJ1-1; tentative D call: TRBD1 (5 bases). This CDR3 has 14 residues. V gave up 4 bases and J gave up 4 bases, with 13 bases separating them. Germline V gives CDR1 SGHDN, CDR2 FVKESK. The chain's CDR3 is CASSLPLGGTEAFF. Here the CDR3 DNA reads TGTGCCAGCAGCCTCCCTCTGGGGGGCACTGAAGCTTTCTTT.

The count of this clone is one. The CDR3, as DNA: TGTGCCAGCAGCACCCTCTCTAATCAGCCCCAGCATTTT. Translating gives CASSTLSNQPQHF. The chain employs TRBV9 and TRBJ1-5; no clear D. There are 13 residues in the CDR3. Germline V gene lookup returns CDR1 SGDLS and CDR2 YYNGEE. With 4 bases removed from V and 4 bases from J, the gap between germline ends came to 9 bases.

V and J are TRBV28 and TRBJ1-2; no firm D call. The CDR3 loop spans 12 amino acids. Germline CDR1 and CDR2: MDHEN and SYDVKM. V was cut by 7 bases and J by 5 bases, with 11 bases left in between. The CDR3 sequence is CASTSLGYGYTF. The CDR3 bases are TGTGCCAGCACTTCTTTAGGGTATGGCTACACCTTC.

The CDR3 reads CASSYHLRGEKSLFF. The CDR3 DNA is TGTGCCAGCAGCTACCACTTACGGGGGGAGAAGAGTCTGTTCTTC. J is TRBJ2-1 and V is TRBV28, with 7 bases matching TRBD2. Unmatched junction bases numbered 20, after V lost 6 bases and J lost 15 bases. Germline-derived CDR1 and CDR2 are MDHEN and SYDVKM. The CDR3 is 15 residues long.

Worth noting for this clone: The junction shows a germline mismatch at one end, possibly a read error. V and J are TRBV29-1 and TRBJ1-1; 7 positions match TRBD1. CDR1 is SQVTM and CDR2 is ANQGSEA in the germline V gene. CDR3 length: 13 amino acids. The CDR3 spells CSVAKQGNAEAFF. The CDR3 nucleotides are TGCAGCGTTGCGAAACAGGGGAACGCTGAAGCTTTCTTT.

As to this clone: At one boundary the junction diverges from the germline segment, which might be a read error. J is TRBJ2-1 and V is TRBV7-7; D perhaps matches TRBD1 (6 bases). CDR1 and CDR2 (germline): SSHAT, FNYEAQ (reference sequence). CDR3 size: 13 residues. The CDR3 sequence: CASSLLQGNEQFF. DNA for the CDR3: TGTGCTAGCAGCCTTCTACAGGGCAATGAGCAGTTCTTC.

The chain carries TRBV18 and TRBJ1-2; D gene uncertain. Germline CDR1 is KGHSH and CDR2 is LQKENI. The ends were cut back, 2 bases at V and 5 bases at J, with 9 bases in the middle. The CDR3 length is 13 residues. CDR3 nucleotides: TGTGCCAGCTCACCATCCCAGGAGTATGGCTACACCTTC. This codes for CASSPSQEYGYTF.

The chain is built from TRBV7-2 and TRBJ1-5, with 9 bases lining up with TRBD1. Germline trimming cut 1 base from V and 7 bases from J; bases unmatched to any gene: 8. CDR1 is SGHTA and CDR2 is FQGNSA in the germline V gene. This CDR3 contains 16 residues. The CDR3 bases are TGTGCCAGCAGCTTAGGAGGCGACAGGGGGGGACAGCCCCAGCATTTT. It encodes CASSLGGDRGGQPQHF.

V is TRBV9 and J is TRBJ2-7; D not resolved. CDR1 and CDR2 from the germline V gene are SGDLS and YYNGEE. This CDR3 has 14 residues. Deletions cut 4 bases from V and 1 base from J, with 12 bases between. The chain's CDR3 is CASSPRVGSYEQYF. The CDR3 DNA is TGTGCCAGCAGCCCCCGTGTGGGATCCTACGAGCAGTACTTC.

This clone showed up just a few times. V and J are TRBV21-1 and TRBJ1-2. TRBV21-1 is annotated as a pseudogene. The CDR3 contains 13 residues. The CDR3 is CASIPGTLYGYTF. The CDR3 DNA is TGTGCCAGCATACCCGGGACCCTCTATGGCTACACCTTC.

V is TRBV27 and J is TRBJ2-7; possibly TRBD2 for D (6 bases). Germline CDR1 is MNHEY and CDR2 is SMNVEV (reference sequence). The CDR3 covers 15 residues. Deletions cut 4 bases from V and 6 bases from J, with 19 bases between. The CDR3 DNA is TGTGCCAGCAGTTCCCTGACTAGTCCTGTCGGCGAGCAGTACTTC. Encoded protein: CASSSLTSPVGEQYF.

The chain couples TRBV11-3 to TRBJ2-2, with a tentative D call TRBD2 (5 bases). CDR3 length: 14 residues. V lost 2 bases, J lost 5 bases, and 9 bases lay in between. CDR1 is SGHNT and CDR2 is YENEEA in the germline V gene. The DNA for the CDR3 is TGTGCCAGCAGCTTACGCTGGGAGACCGGGGAGCTGTTTTTT. It yields the protein CASSLRWETGELFF.

V usage is TRBV11-2 and J usage is TRBJ1-1; D perhaps matches TRBD1 (5 bases). Germline V CDR1 and CDR2: SGHAT, FQNNGV. The CDR3 runs 16 residues. The germline V and J ends were trimmed by 5 bases and 6 bases, with 22 bases remaining between them. In nucleotides, the CDR3 is TGTGCCAGCAGCCCCCGGGGACTGTTGTCAGGACCTGAAGCTTTCTTT. Encoded protein: CASSPRGLLSGPEAFF.

The V gene is TRBV19, the J gene TRBJ1-1; 10 bases line up with TRBD1. Germline trimming cut 3 bases from V and 5 bases from J; bases unmatched to any gene: 9. Looked up from germline, CDR1 is LNHDA and CDR2 is SQIVND (reference sequence). The CDR3 covers 16 residues. DNA for the CDR3: TGTGCCAGTAGTATTCATGACGGGACAGGGGTGACTGAAGCTTTCTTT. Protein: CASSIHDGTGVTEAFF.

The chain links TRBV6-5 to TRBJ2-5; no clear D. V was pared by 0 bases and J by 7 bases, with 12 bases between. CDR3 size: 14 residues. The germline CDR1 and CDR2 sequences are MNHEY and SVGAGI. CDR3 DNA sequence: TGTGCCAGCAGTTACTCCGCCACCTGGGGGACCCAGTACTTC. Protein product: CASSYSATWGTQYF.

The chain has TRBV6-5 and TRBJ1-2; D gene uncertain. This CDR3 is built from 13 residues. Germline CDR1 MNHEY, CDR2 SVGAGI. The ends were cut back, 2 bases at V and 4 bases at J, with 8 bases in the middle. CDR3 region: CASSYTRAYGYTF. In nucleotides, the CDR3 is TGTGCCAGCAGTTACACGAGGGCCTATGGCTACACCTTC.

V usage is TRBV7-9 and J usage is TRBJ2-3; 11 nucleotides line up with TRBD2. Losses at the gene ends were 7 bases for V and 0 bases for J; bases not matched to a gene: 3. CDR3 size: 15 residues. Germline lookup yields CDR1 SEHNR and CDR2 FQNEAQ (reference sequence). In DNA form, the CDR3 reads TGTGCCAGCACCTCTAGCGGGAGGAGCACAGATACGCAGTATTTT. Its translation: CASTSSGRSTDTQYF.